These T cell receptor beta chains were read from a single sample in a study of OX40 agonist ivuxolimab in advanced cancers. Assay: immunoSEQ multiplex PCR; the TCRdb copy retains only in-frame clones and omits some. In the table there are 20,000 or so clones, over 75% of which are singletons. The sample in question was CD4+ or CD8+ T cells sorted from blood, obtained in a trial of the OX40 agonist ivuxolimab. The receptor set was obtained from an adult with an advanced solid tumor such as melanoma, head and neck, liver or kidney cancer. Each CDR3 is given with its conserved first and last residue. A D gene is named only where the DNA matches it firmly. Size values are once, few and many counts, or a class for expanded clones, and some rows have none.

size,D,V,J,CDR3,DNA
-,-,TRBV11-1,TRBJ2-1,CASSAAEYSYNEQFF,TGTGCCAGCAGCGCCGCGGAATACTCCTACAATGAGCAGTTCTTC
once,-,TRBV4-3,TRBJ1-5,CASSQAPDRSDSNQPQHF,TGCGCCAGCAGCCAAGCTCCGGACCGATCCGATAGCAATCAGCCCCAGCATTTT
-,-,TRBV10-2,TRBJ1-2,CASTSKANYGYTF,TGCGCCAGCACGAGTAAGGCTAACTATGGCTACACCTTC
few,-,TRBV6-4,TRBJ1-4,CASSDQGEKLFF,TGTGCCAGCAGTGACCAGGGTGAGAAACTGTTTTTT
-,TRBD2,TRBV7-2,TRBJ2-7,CASSLESTSGAREQYF,TGTGCCAGCAGCTTAGAGTCTACTAGCGGGGCCCGCGAGCAGTACTTC
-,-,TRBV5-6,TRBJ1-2,CASSSQGYGYTF,TGTGCCAGCAGCTCTCAAGGATATGGCTACACCTTC
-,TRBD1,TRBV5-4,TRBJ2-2,CASSGTGLTGELFF,TGTGCCAGCAGCGGGACAGGGTTGACCGGGGAGCTGTTTTTT
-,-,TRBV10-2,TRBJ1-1,CASMGGYTEAFF,TGCGCCAGCATGGGAGGGTACACTGAAGCTTTCTTT
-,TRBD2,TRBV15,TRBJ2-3,CATRGGRTTSDTQYF,TGTGCCACCCGGGGGGGCCGGACGACATCAGATACGCAGTATTTT
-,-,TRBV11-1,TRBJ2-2,CASSPGSGELFF,TGTGCCAGCAGCCCGGGATCCGGGGAGCTGTTTTTT
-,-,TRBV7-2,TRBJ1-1,CASSFGRTEAFF,TGTGCCAGCAGCTTCGGACGCACTGAAGCTTTCTTT
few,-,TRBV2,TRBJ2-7,CASSIEQDRVYEQYF,TGTGCCAGCAGCATTGAACAGGACCGAGTCTACGAGCAGTACTTC
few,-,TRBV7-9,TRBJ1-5,CASSSGNRYSNQPQHF,TGTGCCAGCAGCTCTGGGAACAGGTATAGCAATCAGCCCCAGCATTTT
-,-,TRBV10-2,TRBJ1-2,CASSEPGGGLDYGYTF,TGCGCCAGCAGTGAGCCGGGTGGCGGGCTGGACTATGGCTACACCTTC
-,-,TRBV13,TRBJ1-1,CASSCTRDPREDTEAFF,TGTGCCAGCAGTTGCACTCGGGACCCCCGGGAGGACACTGAAGCTTTCTTT
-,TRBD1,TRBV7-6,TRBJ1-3,CASSSGQLTSGNTIYF,TGTGCCAGCAGCTCGGGACAGCTAACCTCTGGAAACACCATATATTTT
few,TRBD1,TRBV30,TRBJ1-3,CAYSRDRAGNTIYF,TGTGCCTACTCCCGGGACAGGGCTGGAAACACCATATATTTT
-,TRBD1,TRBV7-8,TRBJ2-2,CASSTGDRAIGELFF,TGTGCCAGCAGCACTGGGGACAGGGCTATCGGGGAGCTGTTTTTT
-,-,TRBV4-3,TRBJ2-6,CASSSRYSGANVLTF,TGCGCCAGCAGCTCCCGTTACTCTGGGGCCAACGTCCTGACTTTC
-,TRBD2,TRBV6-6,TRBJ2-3,CASSYDGRADTQYF,TGTGCCAGCAGTTACGACGGGAGGGCAGATACGCAGTATTTT
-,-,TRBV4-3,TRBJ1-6,CASGRGYSSYNSPLHF,TGCGCCAGCGGGAGAGGTTACAGCTCCTATAATTCACCCCTCCACTTT
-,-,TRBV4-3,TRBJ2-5,CASSQDKIQRKTQYF,TGCGCCAGCAGCCAAGACAAAATCCAGAGAAAGACCCAGTACTTC